This T cell receptor beta chain was captured in a study of T cell responses to AZD1222 COVID-19 vaccine. Germline trimming cut 2 bases from V and 9 bases from J; bases unmatched to any gene: 14. The length of the CDR3 is 16 residues. Germline CDR1 SGDLS, CDR2 YYNGEE. Study-wide results and limits: Repertoires were collected only later (after the peak T cell response had occurred). CD4 TCRs linked to vaccination spanned spike, dominating at 160-218 and 743-854.

Worth noting for this clone: Its specificity is not known.

Assay used: immunoSEQ multiplex PCR; TCRdb lists only in-frame clones, some missing. The repertoire consists of about 76,000 clones, with about nine tenths occurring once and the leading ten covering roughly 3.9%. This sequence joins TRBV9 and TRBJ2-7; 10 nucleotides align to TRBD2. This receptor was taken from an adult in good health. The sequences come from peripheral blood, collected on day 0 of AZD1222 vaccination. In DNA, the CDR3 is TGTGCCAGCAGCGTCGCCCTTGGAGGGCTAGCGGGAGTGCAGTACTTC. Amino acids: CASSVALGGLAGVQYF.